These T cell receptor beta chains were read from a single sample in a study of T cells in Graves' hyperthyroidism and ophthalmopathy. Each CDR3 protein gets one entry after TCRdb re-called the multiplex PCR reads with MiXCR. In the table there are over 350,000 distinct CDR3 sequences, around 15% of which are singletons. Sequencing was done on a sample of blood. The receptors were gathered from a man between 18 and 29 years old with Graves' ophthalmopathy. Both conserved end residues are part of each CDR3. The order of the fields is V gene, D gene, CDR3 length, J gene, clone size, CDR3 protein, CDR3 DNA. The D gene is left open where the match is weak. Clone size is shown for a subset of rows, as once, few, many or a class of expanded clone.

v_gene: TRBV24-1
d_gene: TRBD2
len: 17
j_gene: TRBJ2-3
abundance: .
CDR3aa: CATSEASGGAPTDTQYF
CDR3nt: TGTGCCACCAGTGAAGCTAGCGGGGGGGCGCCAACAGATACGCAGTATTTT

v_gene: TRBV20-1
d_gene: .
len: 15
j_gene: TRBJ2-5
abundance: .
CDR3aa: CSAREGGQGGETQYF
CDR3nt: TGCAGTGCTAGAGAGGGGGGTCAGGGAGGTGAGACCCAGTACTTC

v_gene: TRBV4-2
d_gene: TRBD2
len: 15
j_gene: TRBJ2-1
abundance: few
CDR3aa: CASSVGGGDYNEQFF
CDR3nt: TGTGCCAGCAGTGTGGGGGGGGGAGACTACAATGAGCAGTTCTTC

v_gene: TRBV20-1
d_gene: .
len: 14
j_gene: TRBJ2-7
abundance: many
CDR3aa: CSAGDVEFSYEQYF
CDR3nt: TGCAGTGCTGGGGACGTCGAATTCTCCTACGAGCAGTACTTC

v_gene: TRBV29-1
d_gene: .
len: 15
j_gene: TRBJ2-2
abundance: many
CDR3aa: CSALREATNTGELFF
CDR3nt: TGCAGCGCCCTGAGGGAAGCGACGAACACCGGGGAGCTGTTTTTT

v_gene: TRBV7-3
d_gene: .
len: 14
j_gene: TRBJ2-7
abundance: many
CDR3aa: CASSSSGTSYEQYF
CDR3nt: TGTGCCAGCAGCTCCTCCGGGACCTCCTACGAGCAGTACTTC

v_gene: TRBV27
d_gene: TRBD1
len: 15
j_gene: TRBJ2-7
abundance: many
CDR3aa: CASSPRQGFSYEQYF
CDR3nt: TGTGCCAGCAGTCCTCGACAGGGTTTCTCCTACGAGCAGTACTTC

v_gene: TRBV18
d_gene: .
len: 16
j_gene: TRBJ2-7
abundance: .
CDR3aa: CASSPWTGAEAYEQYF
CDR3nt: TGTGCCAGCTCACCCTGGACGGGAGCGGAGGCCTACGAGCAGTACTTC

v_gene: TRBV6-1
d_gene: TRBD2
len: 15
j_gene: TRBJ2-5
abundance: many
CDR3aa: CASSRLAGVQETQYF
CDR3nt: TGTGCCAGCAGTAGACTAGCGGGGGTGCAAGAGACCCAGTACTTC

v_gene: TRBV4-1
d_gene: TRBD2
len: 16
j_gene: TRBJ2-7
abundance: .
CDR3aa: CASSRPGLAEPYEQYF
CDR3nt: TGCGCCAGCAGCCGTCCCGGACTAGCTGAACCCTACGAGCAGTACTTC

v_gene: TRBV20-1
d_gene: TRBD1
len: 15
j_gene: TRBJ2-7
abundance: many
CDR3aa: CSARDPGQGGYEQYF
CDR3nt: TGCAGTGCTAGAGATCCGGGACAGGGAGGGTACGAGCAGTACTTC

v_gene: TRBV9
d_gene: .
len: 16
j_gene: TRBJ1-1
abundance: few
CDR3aa: CASSVASQTKYTEAFF
CDR3nt: TGTGCCAGCAGCGTAGCTAGCCAGACGAAGTACACTGAAGCTTTCTTT

v_gene: TRBV10-3
d_gene: .
len: 13
j_gene: TRBJ2-1
abundance: many
CDR3aa: CAISTAIYNEQFF
CDR3nt: TGTGCCATCAGTACAGCCATCTACAATGAGCAGTTCTTC

v_gene: TRBV15
d_gene: TRBD1
len: 16
j_gene: TRBJ1-2
abundance: .
CDR3aa: CATSRNGQGAIYGYTF
CDR3nt: TGTGCCACCAGCAGAAACGGACAGGGGGCGATCTATGGCTACACCTTC

v_gene: TRBV28
d_gene: TRBD1
len: 14
j_gene: TRBJ1-2
abundance: many
CDR3aa: CASSSGGANYGYTF
CDR3nt: TGTGCCAGCAGTTCAGGGGGCGCGAACTATGGCTACACCTTC

v_gene: TRBV27
d_gene: .
len: 14
j_gene: TRBJ1-1
abundance: many
CDR3aa: CASSLAGENTEAFF
CDR3nt: TGTGCCAGCAGTTTAGCTGGAGAGAACACTGAAGCTTTCTTT

v_gene: TRBV20-1
d_gene: .
len: 15
j_gene: TRBJ1-3
abundance: many
CDR3aa: CSASPPRGGGNTIYF
CDR3nt: TGCAGTGCTAGCCCCCCAAGGGGAGGGGGAAACACCATATATTTT

v_gene: TRBV27
d_gene: TRBD1
len: 14
j_gene: TRBJ2-7
abundance: .
CDR3aa: CASSFGQASYEQYF
CDR3nt: TGTGCCAGCAGTTTCGGACAGGCCTCCTACGAGCAGTACTTC

v_gene: TRBV5-4
d_gene: .
len: 15
j_gene: TRBJ1-4
abundance: .
CDR3aa: CASSLVLVQDEKLFF
CDR3nt: TGTGCCAGCAGCTTGGTCCTTGTCCAGGATGAAAAACTGTTTTTT

v_gene: TRBV14
d_gene: TRBD2
len: 16
j_gene: TRBJ2-7
abundance: many
CDR3aa: CASSPRTSGGAYEQYF
CDR3nt: TGTGCCAGCAGCCCTCGGACTAGCGGGGGAGCCTACGAGCAGTACTTC

v_gene: TRBV19
d_gene: TRBD2
len: 15
j_gene: TRBJ2-7
abundance: .
CDR3aa: CASSIAAAGGLEQYF
CDR3nt: TGTGCCAGTAGTATAGCAGCAGCGGGGGGGCTCGAGCAGTACTTC

v_gene: TRBV7-6
d_gene: .
len: 15
j_gene: TRBJ2-5
abundance: few
CDR3aa: CASSFRGGPLETQYF
CDR3nt: TGTGCCAGCAGCTTCAGGGGGGGCCCGTTGGAGACCCAGTACTTC

v_gene: TRBV6-1
d_gene: TRBD1
len: 16
j_gene: TRBJ2-2
abundance: many
CDR3aa: CASSYGGQANTGELFF
CDR3nt: TGTGCCAGCAGTTATGGAGGACAGGCGAACACCGGGGAGCTGTTTTTT

v_gene: TRBV7-6
d_gene: .
len: 14
j_gene: TRBJ1-1
abundance: many
CDR3aa: CASSRAAGNTEAFF
CDR3nt: TGTGCCAGCAGCCGGGCGGCAGGGAACACTGAAGCTTTCTTT

v_gene: TRBV10-3
d_gene: .
len: 12
j_gene: TRBJ2-1
abundance: few
CDR3aa: CAISLDTNEQFF
CDR3nt: TGTGCCATCAGCCTCGACACCAATGAGCAGTTCTTC

v_gene: TRBV12-3/TRBV12-4
d_gene: .
len: 14
j_gene: TRBJ2-2
abundance: many
CDR3aa: CASSYGTPTGELFF
CDR3nt: TGTGCCAGCAGTTACGGGACTCCCACCGGGGAGCTGTTTTTT

v_gene: TRBV9
d_gene: .
len: 15
j_gene: TRBJ2-7
abundance: many
CDR3aa: CASSVQTGLIYEQYF
CDR3nt: TGTGCCAGCAGCGTACAGACAGGATTGATCTACGAGCAGTACTTC

v_gene: TRBV20-1
d_gene: .
len: 13
j_gene: TRBJ2-7
abundance: many
CDR3aa: CSARALGSYEQYF
CDR3nt: TGCAGTGCTAGAGCACTAGGGTCCTACGAGCAGTACTTC

v_gene: TRBV6-2/TRBV6-3
d_gene: .
len: 17
j_gene: TRBJ2-1
abundance: many
CDR3aa: CASSYSRGPSANNEQFF
CDR3nt: TGTGCCAGCAGTTACTCGAGGGGGCCTAGCGCCAACAATGAGCAGTTCTTC

v_gene: TRBV9
d_gene: TRBD1
len: 15
j_gene: TRBJ2-7
abundance: many
CDR3aa: CASSVEGTGGHEQYF
CDR3nt: TGTGCCAGCAGCGTAGAAGGGACAGGGGGCCACGAGCAGTACTTC

v_gene: TRBV28
d_gene: TRBD2
len: 15
j_gene: TRBJ2-1
abundance: many
CDR3aa: CASSLWASGNNEQFF
CDR3nt: TGTGCCAGCAGTTTATGGGCTAGCGGGAACAATGAGCAGTTCTTC

v_gene: TRBV4-2
d_gene: .
len: 15
j_gene: TRBJ2-5
abundance: few
CDR3aa: CASSVGARSQETQYF
CDR3nt: TGTGCCAGCAGCGTAGGGGCCCGATCCCAAGAGACCCAGTACTTC

v_gene: TRBV19
d_gene: .
len: 11
j_gene: TRBJ2-7
abundance: .
CDR3aa: CASSIDGEQYF
CDR3nt: TGTGCCAGTAGTATAGATGGGGAGCAGTACTTC

v_gene: TRBV15
d_gene: .
len: 14
j_gene: TRBJ1-1
abundance: .
CDR3aa: CATSTGQTPPEAFF
CDR3nt: TGTGCCACCAGCACCGGACAGACCCCCCCTGAAGCTTTCTTT

v_gene: TRBV5-8
d_gene: TRBD1
len: 14
j_gene: TRBJ2-7
abundance: many
CDR3aa: CASSLGQGWDEQYF
CDR3nt: TGTGCCAGCAGCTTGGGACAGGGGTGGGACGAGCAGTACTTC

v_gene: TRBV6-1
d_gene: .
len: 12
j_gene: TRBJ2-5
abundance: many
CDR3aa: CASSGVVETQYF
CDR3nt: TGTGCCAGCAGTGGAGTAGTGGAGACCCAGTACTTC

v_gene: TRBV7-9
d_gene: TRBD1
len: 15
j_gene: TRBJ1-4
abundance: .
CDR3aa: CASSPGQGKNEKLFF
CDR3nt: TGTGCCAGCAGCCCGGGACAGGGCAAGAATGAAAAACTGTTTTTT

v_gene: TRBV15
d_gene: .
len: 16
j_gene: TRBJ1-1
abundance: many
CDR3aa: CATSRDGGELGTEAFF
CDR3nt: TGTGCCACCAGCAGAGATGGAGGCGAACTAGGCACTGAAGCTTTCTTT